This TCR beta chain originates from a study of cytomegalovirus exposure and HLA in healthy donors. The study's findings and limits: Researchers reported in a later analysis that a missense DCLRE1C variant was tied to TCR beta V- and J-gene trimming.

A note on this clone: Its target is not known.

Germline-derived CDR1 and CDR2 are SGHNT and YYREEE (reference sequence). V lost 2 bases and J 6 bases, leaving 8 bases between the germline ends. The CDR3 has 13 residues. The PCR ran on 60 Vbeta and 13 Jbeta primers. Sequencing was performed with immunoSEQ multiplex PCR; in TCRdb, only in-frame clones are kept and a portion is missing. The sample lists a few hundred thousand clones; around 90% were seen once. This receptor was obtained from a girl aged 2-15 years in good health and CMV-seronegative. V usage is TRBV5-4 and J usage is TRBJ2-2; D might be TRBD2 (5 bases). Material: PBMCs. The CDR3, as DNA: TGTGCCAGCAGCTTCGGGGAAGCCGGGGAGCTGTTTTTT. Translation gives CASSFGEAGELFF.